Listed here are 2 T cell receptor beta chains from one sample, sequenced in a study of patients and donors after allogeneic stem cell transplantation. TCRdb analysed the RT-PCR reads with MiXCR anew, one entry per CDR3 protein. The sample includes around 200,000 distinct CDR3 sequences, roughly two fifths seen only once; the top ten take 9.5% to 13%. Sequencing used blood, either unsorted or a sorted T cell fraction (not recorded which). The receptors derive from a human donor who was either an allogeneic HSCT recipient or a stem cell or donor lymphocyte infusion donor (not recorded which). It is not recorded whose cells these are; they may come from a transplant donor.

At least ten counts were recorded for this clonotype. J is TRBJ1-5 and V is TRBV20-1; D possibly corresponds to TRBD1 (5 bases). This CDR3 contains 13 residues. Germline V gives CDR1 DFQATT, CDR2 SNEGSKA (reference sequence). V lost 3 bases to trimming and J lost 6 bases, with 12 bases between them. CDR3 protein: CSASWGEVQPQHF. The DNA of the CDR3 is TGCAGTGCTAGTTGGGGGGAAGTTCAGCCCCAGCATTTT.

This clonotype appeared a few times. The V and J genes are TRBV25-1 and TRBJ1-2; 8 bases are shared with TRBD1. The V gene end was trimmed by 2 bases and the J gene end by 8 bases; junction bases not matched to a gene: 7. This CDR3 region has 14 residues. Per germline, CDR1 MGHDK and CDR2 SYGVNS. The CDR3 is CASSERTGISGYTF. The DNA of the CDR3 is TGTGCCAGCAGTGAAAGGACAGGGATCAGCGGCTACACCTTC.